A selection of T cell receptor beta chains follows, all from one sample in a study of blood T cells in healthy people across ages. From the 5' RACE reads, TCRdb called clonotypes with MiXCR, one entry per CDR3 protein. Of about 780,000 distinct CDR3 sequences listed, 46% are singletons. The sequencing input was blood. The receptors derive from an elderly man in good health. Both conserved end residues are part of each CDR3. A D gene is named only where the DNA matches it firmly. Size is stated for part of the rows, as once, few or many counts, or as a class when the clone is expanded.

CDR3 DNA,CDR3 protein,D gene,V gene,clone size,CDR3 length,J gene
TGTGCCAGCAGTGAAGCAGGGCTAGCGGGAGTTGAGACCCAGTACTTC,CASSEAGLAGVETQYF,TRBD2,TRBV6-1,many,16,TRBJ2-5
TGCGCCAGCAGCCCCTCTCCTTCCGGGAATGAGCAGTTCTTC,CASSPSPSGNEQFF,-,TRBV5-1,few,14,TRBJ2-1
TGTGCCATCGCCTCGACTGAGCCCAGCTCCTACGAGCAGTACTTC,CAIASTEPSSYEQYF,-,TRBV10-3,few,15,TRBJ2-7
TGCAGTGCTACAGGAGGGGGGAGCTCCTACAATGAGCAGTACTTC,CSATGGGSSYNEQYF,-,TRBV20-1,-,15,TRBJ2-7
TGTGCCAGCAGCCTTCGAACAGGGGCCCCCGCTGAGCAGTACTTC,CASSLRTGAPAEQYF,TRBD1,TRBV7-2,-,15,TRBJ2-7
TGTGCCAGCAGCTTAGGACTAGTTACAGATACGCAGTATTTT,CASSLGLVTDTQYF,TRBD2,TRBV5-1,many,14,TRBJ2-3
TGTGCCTACACGGGGCACTCTATCTCTGGGGCCAACGTCCTGACTTTC,CAYTGHSISGANVLTF,-,TRBV2,-,16,TRBJ2-6
TGTGCCAGCAGTCCGGTGACAGGGCTCGACGAGCAGTACTTC,CASSPVTGLDEQYF,TRBD1,TRBV27,-,14,TRBJ2-7
TGTGCCATCAGTGAAGGGACTAGAACGTCCTACGAGCAGTACTTT,CAISEGTRTSYEQYF,TRBD2,TRBV10-3,-,15,TRBJ2-7
TGCAGCTACGCCTCGACTAGCGGGGATTTCGGCACAGATACGCAGTATTTT,CSYASTSGDFGTDTQYF,TRBD2,TRBV20-1,-,17,TRBJ2-3
TGTGCCAGCAGTTTAACTAGCGGGAGACAGATTGAGCAGTTCTTC,CASSLTSGRQIEQFF,TRBD2,TRBV12-3/TRBV12-4,many,15,TRBJ2-1
TGTGCCAGCAGCAAAAACAGGGAAGGGCAGCCCCAGCATTTT,CASSKNREGQPQHF,-,TRBV2,-,14,TRBJ1-5
TGTGCCAGCAGCCAATGGGGCAATGAGCAGTTCTTC,CASSQWGNEQFF,-,TRBV3-1,few,12,TRBJ2-1
TGCGCCAGCAGCCAAGACCCCAATGAGCAGTTCTTC,CASSQDPNEQFF,-,TRBV4-3,few,12,TRBJ2-1
TGCGCCAGCAGCTTGGTCGACACCTTAAGCAATGAGCAGTTCTTC,CASSLVDTLSNEQFF,-,TRBV5-1,few,15,TRBJ2-1
TGTGCCAGCAGTCAATGGGGGGCCGAAGGCTACACCTTC,CASSQWGAEGYTF,-,TRBV5-6,-,13,TRBJ1-2
TGCAGCGGTGACCTACGACGGACACAGTACAATGAGCAGTACTTC,CSGDLRRTQYNEQYF,-,TRBV29-1,-,15,TRBJ2-7
TGTGCCAGCAGCGATTCCGGGACAGGGGTGGATATGCAGTATTTT,CASSDSGTGVDMQYF,TRBD1,TRBV6-5,-,15,TRBJ2-3
TGTGCCACCAGCAGAGTGACGGGGTTTGGGAACACTGAAGCTTTCTTT,CATSRVTGFGNTEAFF,-,TRBV15,-,16,TRBJ1-1
TGTGCCAGCATACTTAGCGGAGTAGGGGCCCAGTACTTC,CASILSGVGAQYF,-,TRBV2,-,13,TRBJ2-5
TGTGCCAGCAGTTTAGGGACAGGGGCGGGAGAGACCCAGTACTTC,CASSLGTGAGETQYF,TRBD1,TRBV27,-,15,TRBJ2-5
TGTGCCAGCAGCCCGGGGACAGCCTACGAGCAGTACTTC,CASSPGTAYEQYF,TRBD1,TRBV6-5,many,13,TRBJ2-7
TGTGCCAGCAGCCAAGAGAACCACGGGGGCTATGAGCAGTTCTTC,CASSQENHGGYEQFF,-,TRBV3-1,few,15,TRBJ2-1